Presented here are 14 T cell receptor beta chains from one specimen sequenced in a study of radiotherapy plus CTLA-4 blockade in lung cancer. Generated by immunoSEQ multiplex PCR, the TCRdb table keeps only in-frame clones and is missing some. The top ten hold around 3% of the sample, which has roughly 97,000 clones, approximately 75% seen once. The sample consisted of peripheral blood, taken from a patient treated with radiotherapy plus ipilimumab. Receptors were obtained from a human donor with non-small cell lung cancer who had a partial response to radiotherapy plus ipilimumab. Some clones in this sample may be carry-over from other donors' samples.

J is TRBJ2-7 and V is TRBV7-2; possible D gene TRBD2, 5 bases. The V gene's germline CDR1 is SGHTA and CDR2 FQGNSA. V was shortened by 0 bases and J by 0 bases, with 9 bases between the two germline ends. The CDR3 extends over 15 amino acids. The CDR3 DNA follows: TGTGCCAGCAGCTTAGCAGCGGAGAGCTCCTACGAGCAGTACTTC. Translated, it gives CASSLAAESSYEQYF.

The CDR3 DNA reads TGTGCCAGCAGTGAATTTTACTCGCGGGGGGGCGGCGAGCAGTACTTC. Amino acid sequence: CASSEFYSRGGGEQYF. The chain links TRBV6-1 to TRBJ2-7; 9 nucleotides agree with TRBD2. The CDR3 has 16 residues. Trimming at V came to 2 bases and at J to 6 bases, leaving 11 bases not matched to a gene. Germline assignment: CDR1 MNHNS and CDR2 SASEGT.

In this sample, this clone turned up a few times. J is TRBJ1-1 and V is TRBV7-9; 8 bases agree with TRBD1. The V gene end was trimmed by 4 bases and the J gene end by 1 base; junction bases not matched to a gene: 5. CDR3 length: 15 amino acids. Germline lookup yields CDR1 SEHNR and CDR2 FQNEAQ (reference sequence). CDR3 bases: TGTGCCAGCAGCTATCGACAGGGGACGAACACTGAAGCTTTCTTT. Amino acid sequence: CASSYRQGTNTEAFF.

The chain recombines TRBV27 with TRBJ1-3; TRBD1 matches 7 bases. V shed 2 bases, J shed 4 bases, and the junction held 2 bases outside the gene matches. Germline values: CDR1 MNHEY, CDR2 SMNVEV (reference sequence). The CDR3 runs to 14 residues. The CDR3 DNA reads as TGTGCCAGCAGTTTAAGGGGGCAGGGAAACACCATATATTTT. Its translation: CASSLRGQGNTIYF.

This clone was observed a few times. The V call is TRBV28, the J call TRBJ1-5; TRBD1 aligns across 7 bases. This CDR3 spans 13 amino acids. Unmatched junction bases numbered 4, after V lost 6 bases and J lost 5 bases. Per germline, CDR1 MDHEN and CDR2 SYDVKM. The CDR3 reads CASRGQIDQPQHF. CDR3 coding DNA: TGTGCCAGCAGGGGACAGATTGATCAGCCCCAGCATTTT. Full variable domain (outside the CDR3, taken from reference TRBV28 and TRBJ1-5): DVKVTQSSRYLVKRTGEKVFLECVQDMDHENMFWYRQDPGLGLRLIYFSYDVKMKEKGDIPEGYSVSREKKERFSLILESASTNQTSMYLCASRGQIDQPQHFGDGTRLSIL.

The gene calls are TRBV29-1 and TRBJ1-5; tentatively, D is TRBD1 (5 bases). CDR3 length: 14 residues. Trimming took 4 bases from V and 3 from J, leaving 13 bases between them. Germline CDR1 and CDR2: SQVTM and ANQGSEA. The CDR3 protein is CSVGTRGDNQPQHF. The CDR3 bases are TGCAGCGTTGGGACCCGGGGGGACAATCAGCCCCAGCATTTT.

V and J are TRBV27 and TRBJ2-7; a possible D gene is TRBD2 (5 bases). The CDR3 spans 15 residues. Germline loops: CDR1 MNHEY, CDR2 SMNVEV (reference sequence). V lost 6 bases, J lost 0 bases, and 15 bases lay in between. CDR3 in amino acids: CASSQAELSSYEQYF. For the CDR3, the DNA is TGTGCCAGCAGCCAAGCGGAGTTGAGCTCCTACGAGCAGTACTTC.

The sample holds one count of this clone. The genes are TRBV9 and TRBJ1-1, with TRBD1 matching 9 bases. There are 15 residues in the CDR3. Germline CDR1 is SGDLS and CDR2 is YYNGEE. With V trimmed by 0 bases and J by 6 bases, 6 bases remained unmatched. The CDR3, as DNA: TGTGCCAGCAGCGTAGGAGGACAGGGGATCGCTGAAGCTTTCTTT. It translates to CASSVGGQGIAEAFF. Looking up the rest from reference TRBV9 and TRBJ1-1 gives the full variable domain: DSGVTQTPKHLITATGQRVTLRCSPRSGDLSVYWYQQSLDQGLQFLIQYYNGEERAKGNILERFSAQQFPDLHSELNLSSLELGDSALYFCASSVGGQGIAEAFFGQGTRLTVV.

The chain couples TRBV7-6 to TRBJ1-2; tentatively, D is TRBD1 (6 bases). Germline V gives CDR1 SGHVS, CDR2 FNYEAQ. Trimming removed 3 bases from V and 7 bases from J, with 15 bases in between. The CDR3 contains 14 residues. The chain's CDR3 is CASSFGTQGGGYTF. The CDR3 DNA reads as TGTGCCAGCAGCTTTGGGACACAGGGCGGTGGCTACACCTTC. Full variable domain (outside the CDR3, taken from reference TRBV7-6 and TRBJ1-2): GAGVSQSPRYKVTKRGQDVALRCDPISGHVSLYWYRQALGQGPEFLTYFNYEAQQDKSGLPNDRFSAERPEGSISTLTIQRTEQRDSAMYRCASSFGTQGGGYTFGSGTRLTVV.

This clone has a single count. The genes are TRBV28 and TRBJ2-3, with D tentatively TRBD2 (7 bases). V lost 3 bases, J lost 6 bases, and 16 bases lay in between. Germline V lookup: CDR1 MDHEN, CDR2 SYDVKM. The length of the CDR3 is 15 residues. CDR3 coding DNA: TGTGCCAGCAGTTTTCGTCGGGGGGCGAGGGATACGCAGTATTTT. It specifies CASSFRRGARDTQYF.

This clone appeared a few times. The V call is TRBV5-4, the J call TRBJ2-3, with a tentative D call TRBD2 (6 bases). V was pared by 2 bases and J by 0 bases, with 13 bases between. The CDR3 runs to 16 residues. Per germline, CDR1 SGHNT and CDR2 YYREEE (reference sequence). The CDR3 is CASSLGGDLSTDTQYF. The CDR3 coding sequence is TGTGCCAGCAGCTTAGGAGGGGATCTTAGCACAGATACGCAGTATTTT.

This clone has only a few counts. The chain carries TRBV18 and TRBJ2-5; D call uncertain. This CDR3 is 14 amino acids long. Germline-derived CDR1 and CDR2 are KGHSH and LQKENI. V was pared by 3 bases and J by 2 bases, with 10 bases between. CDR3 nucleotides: TGTGCCAGCTCACCTCTTAGAAGTCAAGAGACCCAGTACTTC. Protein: CASSPLRSQETQYF.

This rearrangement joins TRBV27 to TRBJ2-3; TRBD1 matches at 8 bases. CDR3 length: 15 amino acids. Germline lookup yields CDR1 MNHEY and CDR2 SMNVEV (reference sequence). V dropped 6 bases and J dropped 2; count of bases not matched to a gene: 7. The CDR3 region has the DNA TGTGCCAGCAGACCAAAACAGGGGGTCACAGATACGCAGTATTTT. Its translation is CASRPKQGVTDTQYF.

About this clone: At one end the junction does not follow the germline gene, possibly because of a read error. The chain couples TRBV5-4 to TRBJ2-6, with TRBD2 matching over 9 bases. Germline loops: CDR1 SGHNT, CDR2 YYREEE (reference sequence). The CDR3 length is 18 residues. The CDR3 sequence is CACSPWGGRAAGANVLTF. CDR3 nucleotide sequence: TGTGCCTGCAGCCCTTGGGGCGGGAGGGCCGCTGGGGCCAACGTCCTGACTTTC.